Sequencing of this T cell receptor (beta chain) was carried out in a study of blood T cell repertoires in COVID-19. Study as a whole: There were acute and convalescent COVID-19 samples, and they came from the United States, Italy and Spain. Nucleic acid was either cDNA or gDNA, and it came from T cells, B-cell-depleted T cells, or PBMCs.

As handled by the study authors: Reference gene primer amplification yielded estimated nucleated cell counts. The method was immunoSEQ multiplex PCR; TCRdb's version includes in-frame clones alone and lacks a portion of them. V, J and clone size derive from that table, while D and trimming were established from the DNA sequence. The repertoire consists of about 67,000 clones, with 75% to 90% occurring once and the leading ten covering 4% to 5.5%. Turning to this clone: This specimen includes other DNA sequences encoding the same CDR3.

The CDR3 extends over 13 amino acids. V lost 2 bases to trimming and J lost 4 bases, with 8 bases between them. The germline V gene encodes CDR1 MNHEY and CDR2 SVGAGI. This TCR was recovered from a man over 45 with active COVID-19. Sequenced input: peripheral blood. This rearrangement joins TRBV6-5 to TRBJ1-1, with D hard to call. As DNA, the CDR3 is TGTGCCAGCAGTTACGGGCGAAGCACTGAAGCTTTCTTT. Translating gives CASSYGRSTEAFF.